These 28 T cell receptor beta chains were all obtained from the same sample, sequenced in a study of blood T cell repertoires in COVID-19. Only in-frame clones appear in the TCRdb table, and some are missing; sequencing was by immunoSEQ multiplex PCR. This repertoire shows a few hundred thousand clones, 70% to 90% found once; its top ten account for more than 9%. Source material: peripheral blood. The receptors derive from a woman younger than 45 with COVID-19, enrolled during active disease.

This sequence joins TRBV2 and TRBJ2-1; 11 bases line up with TRBD2. Germline V gene lookup returns CDR1 SNHLY and CDR2 FYNNEI. The CDR3 runs to 14 residues. V was clipped by 6 bases and J by 4 bases; unmatched bases: 2. CDR3 nucleotide sequence: TGTGCCAGCAGGGGGACTAGCGGATACAATGAGCAGTTCTTC. Translating it yields CASRGTSGYNEQFF.

This clone was counted only a few times. The rearrangement links TRBV16 to TRBJ1-2; TRBD1 aligns across 10 bases. CDR3 length: 15 residues. Per the germline V gene, CDR1 is KGHSY and CDR2 is FQNENV. With 0 bases clipped from V and 8 bases from J, the junction kept 6 bases outside the gene matches. The chain's CDR3 is CASSQSRQGAEGYTF. Here the CDR3 DNA reads TGTGCCAGCAGCCAATCCCGACAGGGGGCGGAAGGCTACACCTTC.

The chain joins TRBV27 to TRBJ1-1; 11 nucleotides align to TRBD1. Germline V CDR1 and CDR2: MNHEY, SMNVEV (reference sequence). V was pared by 7 bases and J by 4 bases, with 8 bases of the junction left unmatched. The length of the CDR3 is 15 residues. This chain's CDR3 is CASTRGQGAGTEAFF. CDR3 nucleotides: TGTGCCAGCACTAGAGGACAGGGGGCTGGCACTGAAGCTTTCTTT.

This rearrangement joins TRBV7-2 to TRBJ1-6; the D is unclear. In germline, CDR1 is SGHTA, CDR2 FQGNSA. The V end lost 4 bases, the J end lost 7 bases, and 8 bases lay between the germline ends. This CDR3 has 13 residues. The CDR3, as DNA: TGTGCCAGCAGCTCCCCAGGAAATTCACCCCTCCACTTT. Amino acid sequence: CASSSPGNSPLHF.

The rearrangement uses TRBV21-1 and TRBJ2-1; the table assigns TRBD1, which was not confirmed against the DNA. TRBV21-1 is tagged as a pseudogene. The CDR3 contains 12 residues. The CDR3 here is CASNGDRKKQFF. The CDR3 DNA follows: TGTGCCAGCAACGGGGACAGGAAAAAGCAGTTCTTC.

The chain employs TRBV6-6 and TRBJ1-1; D perhaps matches TRBD1 (5 bases). Trimming shortened V by 5 bases and J by 6 bases, and 10 bases separated the two germline ends. CDR1 MNHNY and CDR2 SVGAGI come from the germline V gene (reference sequence). The CDR3 loop spans 12 amino acids. CDR3: CASSTTGPEAFF. The CDR3 nucleotides are TGTGCCAGCAGTACTACAGGCCCTGAAGCTTTCTTT.

This rearrangement joins TRBV6-2 or TRBV6-3 to TRBJ2-7; unclear D gene. The CDR3 spans 11 residues. Germline loops: CDR1 MNHEY, CDR2 SVGEGT. The V end was cut by 5 bases, the J end by 7 bases, with 9 bases between. The CDR3 DNA sequence: TGTGCCAGCAGTATAGCAGAGGAGCAGTACTTC. Translating gives CASSIAEEQYF.

CDR3 region: CASSPTGPQGEQYF. As DNA, the CDR3 is TGTGCCAGCAGCCCCACCGGGCCACAGGGGGAGCAGTACTTC. The rearrangement joins TRBV7-2 to TRBJ2-7, with 7 bases lining up with TRBD1. With 5 bases clipped from V and 7 bases from J, the junction kept 11 bases outside the gene matches. Germline loops: CDR1 SGHTA, CDR2 FQGNSA. The length of the CDR3 is 14 residues.

In DNA form, the CDR3 reads TGTGCCAGTACCCTTTCCGGAGGGACAGATACGCAGTATTTT. Translating gives CASTLSGGTDTQYF. V gene TRBV19 combines with J gene TRBJ2-3, with a possible D match to TRBD2 (6 bases). Per germline, CDR1 LNHDA and CDR2 SQIVND (reference sequence). The CDR3 totals 14 residues. V lost 7 bases and J lost 3, with 14 bases in between.

The gene calls are TRBV2 and TRBJ1-4; no reliable D call. V was cut by 6 bases and J by 7 bases, with 6 bases left in between. This CDR3 has 11 residues. The germline V gene has CDR1 SNHLY and CDR2 FYNNEI. DNA of the CDR3: TGTGCCAGCAGGAGGGTTGAAAAACTGTTTTTT. It encodes CASRRVEKLFF.

This clone was seen a few times. The chain has TRBV29-1 and TRBJ2-1; D remains ambiguous. The CDR3 has 14 residues. Trimming cost V 4 bases and J 1 base, with 11 bases left between them. Germline-derived CDR1 and CDR2 are SQVTM and ANQGSEA. The CDR3 nucleotides are TGCAGCGTTGTAGGTGGAGAGTCCTACAATGAGCAGTTCTTC. Its translation: CSVVGGESYNEQFF.

The chain uses TRBV5-1 and TRBJ1-1, with D tentatively TRBD1 (6 bases). The V end was cut by 0 bases, the J end by 6 bases, with 12 bases between. The CDR3 length is 14 residues. Germline V gives CDR1 SGHRS, CDR2 YFSETQ. The CDR3 region has the DNA TGCGCCAGCAGCTTGGGTGGGGGCGGGTCTGAAGCTTTCTTT. Translated: CASSLGGGGSEAFF.

The V and J genes are TRBV10-2 and TRBJ1-4; D is undetermined. V was shortened by 4 bases and J by 0 bases, with 12 bases between the two germline ends. The CDR3 is 16 amino acids. In germline, CDR1 is WSHSY, CDR2 SAAADI. The CDR3 is CASSGLRGTTNEKLFF. CDR3 sequence (DNA): TGCGCCAGCAGTGGGCTTCGGGGAACAACTAATGAAAAACTGTTTTTT.

The chain employs TRBV4-2 and TRBJ1-6; no firm D call. Germline assignment: CDR1 LGHNA and CDR2 YNFKEQ. The V gene lost 3 bases and the J gene lost 0 bases, with 9 bases spanning the gap. The CDR3 is 16 residues long. This CDR3 is CASSHSEGSYNSPLHF. The CDR3 bases are TGTGCCAGCAGCCATTCGGAGGGCTCCTATAATTCACCCCTCCACTTT.

The chain links TRBV9 to TRBJ1-3; TRBD1 aligns across 10 bases. V shed 2 bases, J shed 2 bases, and the junction held 7 bases outside the gene matches. CDR3 length equals 17 residues. CDR1 and CDR2 (germline): SGDLS, YYNGEE. The CDR3 spells CASSVHDRGQAGNTIYF. CDR3 DNA sequence: TGTGCCAGCAGCGTTCACGACAGGGGGCAAGCTGGAAACACCATATATTTT.

This chain joins TRBV5-5 and TRBJ1-6; D call uncertain. The CDR3 runs to 13 residues. CDR1 is SGHKS, CDR2 YYEKEE, per germline (reference sequence). V dropped 0 bases and J dropped 9 bases, with 7 bases sitting between them. CDR3 DNA: TGTGCCAGCAGCTTGGTCAGGTTTTCACCCCTCCACTTT. It is translated as CASSLVRFSPLHF.

This sequence joins TRBV11-2 and TRBJ2-1; D possibly corresponds to TRBD2 (5 bases). V gave up 7 bases and J gave up 8 bases, with 27 bases separating them. The CDR3 consists of 17 residues. CDR1 and CDR2 (germline): SGHAT, FQNNGV. The CDR3, as DNA: TGTGCCAGCAACAATCTCTGGAGGCTGCCCAGATTCGATGAGCAGTTCTTC. Residues: CASNNLWRLPRFDEQFF.

V gene TRBV6-5 combines with J gene TRBJ2-1, with D hard to call. The CDR3 runs to 14 residues. Trimming pared 3 bases from V and 6 bases from J, leaving 12 bases between. The germline V gene encodes CDR1 MNHEY and CDR2 SVGAGI. CDR3 DNA sequence: TGTGCCAGCAGTTATATGGAGTTGGGCAATGAGCAGTTCTTC. This codes for CASSYMELGNEQFF.

V usage is TRBV19 and J usage is TRBJ2-7; TRBD1 agrees at 10 bases. Trimming removed 1 base from V and 6 bases from J; junction bases left unmatched: 3. The CDR3 covers 14 residues. Germline V gene data show CDR1 as LNHDA and CDR2 as SQIVND (reference sequence). CDR3 loop: CASSIARTGGEQYF. CDR3 DNA: TGTGCCAGTAGTATAGCCAGGACAGGGGGCGAGCAGTACTTC.

The gene calls are TRBV4-1 and TRBJ2-7, with 10 bases lining up with TRBD2. This CDR3 is built from 18 residues. V trimming: 5 bases; J trimming: 0 bases; junction bases outside the gene matches: 13. The V gene's germline CDR1 is MGHRA and CDR2 YSYEKL. The CDR3 DNA reads TGCGCCAGCAGCGACAGCGGGAGGGGCCTGGGTTACTCCTACGAGCAGTACTTC. Protein: CASSDSGRGLGYSYEQYF.

The V and J genes are TRBV4-2 and TRBJ1-2; TRBD1 matches 7 bases. This CDR3 spans 17 amino acids. Losses at the gene ends were 3 bases for V and 4 bases for J; bases not matched to a gene: 14. The V gene's germline CDR1 is LGHNA and CDR2 YNFKEQ. The CDR3 DNA reads as TGTGCCAGCAGCCAGGAGAAGAGACAGGGCGACGTCTATGGCTACACCTTC. Amino acid sequence: CASSQEKRQGDVYGYTF.

The genes are TRBV19 and TRBJ2-6; unclear D gene. Trimming stripped 2 bases from V and 0 bases from J, with 8 bases between. The CDR3 is made up of 16 amino acids. Germline CDR1 and CDR2: LNHDA and SQIVND (reference sequence). The CDR3 DNA is TGTGCCAGTAGTATACAGGCGTCCTCTGGGGCCAACGTCCTGACTTTC. Protein product: CASSIQASSGANVLTF.

The CDR3 DNA reads as TGCGCCAGCAGCTTGGCCCAGTCAACTAATGAAAAACTGTTTTTT. Protein sequence: CASSLAQSTNEKLFF. The J gene is TRBJ1-4, the V gene TRBV5-1, with D unresolved. The germline gives CDR1 SGHRS, CDR2 YFSETQ. There are 15 residues in the CDR3. Between the trimmed V and J ends, which lost 0 bases and 0 bases, there was a span of 6 bases.

The chain joins TRBV12-2 to TRBJ2-1; TRBD2 is taken as the D call from the table, unchecked against the DNA. TRBV12-2 has pseudogene status. The CDR3 consists of 17 residues. CDR3 coding DNA: TGTGCAAGTCGCTTAGCGGAATGGCAGAAGAGGTACAATGAGCAGTTCTTC. Protein: CASRLAEWQKRYNEQFF.

The V and J genes are TRBV4-1 and TRBJ2-2; 9 bases are a match to TRBD2. Trimming removed 3 bases from V and 6 bases from J; junction bases left unmatched: 8. This CDR3 is built from 16 residues. Germline V gives CDR1 MGHRA, CDR2 YSYEKL. CDR3 in DNA: TGCGCCAGCAGCCACCGACGGCGGGAGGGTGCCGGGGAGCTGTTTTTT. It is translated as CASSHRRREGAGELFF.

This clone was picked up a small number of times. The J gene is TRBJ1-1, the V gene TRBV2; TRBD1 aligns across 10 bases. This CDR3 comprises 14 residues. The V and J ends lost 4 bases and 6 bases, in that order; junction bases with no gene match: 5. The germline V gene encodes CDR1 SNHLY and CDR2 FYNNEI. The CDR3 region has the DNA TGTGCCAGCAGTGGGACAGGGGGTATCGCTGAAGCTTTCTTT. This encodes CASSGTGGIAEAFF.

The gene calls are TRBV27 and TRBJ1-1, with 7 bases that match TRBD1. The CDR3 sequence is 14 residues long. The V segment lost 5 bases and the J segment 3 bases; nucleotides outside the gene matches: 6. Germline V gives CDR1 MNHEY, CDR2 SMNVEV (reference sequence). The CDR3 DNA follows: TGTGCCAGCAGTAGCAACAGGGGAGACACTGAAGCTTTCTTT. This codes for CASSSNRGDTEAFF.

The V gene is TRBV2, the J gene TRBJ2-7; 12 positions match TRBD1. There are 16 residues in the CDR3. V shed 7 bases and J 2 bases; nucleotides not matched to a gene: 9. Germline V gene sequence: CDR1 SNHLY, CDR2 FYNNEI. The CDR3 here is CASIDLGQGAPYEQYF. The CDR3 DNA reads as TGTGCCAGCATTGACCTGGGACAGGGGGCCCCCTACGAGCAGTACTTC.